The clone carrying this T cell receptor (beta chain) showed up many times. Each CDR3 protein is one row after TCRdb ran MiXCR on the 5' RACE reads. The sample has roughly 80,000 distinct CDR3 sequences, around 9.9% seen once. V lost 4 bases and J lost 4; bases outside the gene matches: 8. The CDR3 covers 15 residues. Germline loops: CDR1 LNHDA, CDR2 SQIVND (reference sequence). This record comes from a study of neurological immune-mediated disorders. Sequencing was performed on PBMCs. This chain joins TRBV19 and TRBJ1-1; 8 bases match TRBD1. The TCR originated in a man aged 50-60 years in good health. The CDR3 DNA is TGTGCCAGTAGTAGTCAAACCAGGGGGCTCACTGAAGCTTTCTTT. This codes for CASSSQTRGLTEAFF.